Below are 29 T cell receptor beta chains sequenced from a single sample in a study of metastatic and nonmetastatic thyroid tumors (dated by TCRdb to 2020 to 2021). No patient had received any treatment before thyroid surgery. Library method: PCR. The listed sequencing device is Illumina HiSeq 4000. Starting from the raw public reads, TCRdb applied fastp trimming at Q25, assembled clones with MiXCR and retained in-frame beta chains. The sample yields about 17,000 clones; about 28% were counted once. The top ten constitute roughly 23% of the sample. The source material was tumor tissue. Receptors were obtained from a female donor with papillary thyroid cancer or a benign thyroid nodule (not recorded which). Some clones in this sample may be carry-over from other donors' samples.

This clone was found many times. The V and J genes are TRBV19 and TRBJ2-1; D is unclear. V was clipped by 0 bases and J by 5 bases, with 14 bases between them. CDR3 length: 16 amino acids. CDR1 LNHDA and CDR2 SQIVND come from the germline V gene (reference sequence). Here the CDR3 reads CASSIDRSAIHNEQFF. CDR3 nucleotide sequence: TGTGCCAGTAGTATAGATCGGTCGGCTATTCACAATGAGCAGTTCTTC.

The table lists this clone with many counts. The rearrangement links TRBV7-9 to TRBJ2-7; D remains ambiguous. V lost 3 bases and J 3 bases, leaving 12 bases between the germline ends. This CDR3 is 14 amino acids long. The germline gives CDR1 SEHNR, CDR2 FQNEAQ (reference sequence). The CDR3 region is CASSFELRSYEQYF. For the CDR3, the DNA is TGTGCCAGCAGCTTTGAACTCCGGAGCTACGAGCAGTACTTC. The variable domain in full, with the rest retrieved from reference TRBV7-9 and TRBJ2-7, is DTGVSQNPRHKITKRGQNVTFRCDPISEHNRLYWYRQTLGQGPEFLTYFQNEAQLEKSRLLSDRFSAERPKGSFSTLEIQRTEQGDSAMYLCASSFELRSYEQYFGPGTRLTVT.

This clone appeared a few times. This chain connects TRBV28 to TRBJ1-4; D is unclear. Germline CDR1 and CDR2: MDHEN and SYDVKM. This CDR3 is built from 11 residues. Trimming took 6 bases from V and 4 from J, leaving 3 bases between them. The CDR3 region is CASSVNEKLFF. CDR3 coding DNA: TGTGCCAGCAGCGTTAATGAAAAACTGTTTTTT.

This clone is termed medium-sized (0.01 to 0.1%). This sequence joins TRBV19 and TRBJ2-7, with 9 bases fitting TRBD2. Germline CDR1 is LNHDA and CDR2 is SQIVND (reference sequence). V lost 3 bases, J lost 2 bases, and 5 bases stayed unmatched. The CDR3 contains 15 residues. In DNA, the CDR3 is TGTGCCAGTAGTATGGGCGGGAGGGCGACCTACGAGCAGTACTTC. Protein product: CASSMGGRATYEQYF.

This clone was counted many times. The J gene is TRBJ2-1, the V gene TRBV20-1, with TRBD2 matching over 8 bases. Germline lookup yields CDR1 DFQATT and CDR2 SNEGSKA (reference sequence). The CDR3 loop spans 14 amino acids. J was trimmed by 5 bases and V by 4 bases; bases with no gene match: 7. CDR3 DNA: TGCAGTGCTATTAGCGGGACTCTCAACAATGAGCAGTTCTTC. It encodes CSAISGTLNNEQFF.

V gene TRBV3-1 combines with J gene TRBJ1-1, with D unclear. V was shortened by 8 bases and J by 3 bases, with 16 bases between the two germline ends. The germline V gene has CDR1 LGHDT and CDR2 YNNKEL (reference sequence). The CDR3 covers 14 residues. CDR3 nucleotide sequence: TGTGCCAGCTCGAGAGAGGGAGGTGACACTGAAGCTTTCTTT. Translated, it gives CASSREGGDTEAFF.

V usage is TRBV12-3 or TRBV12-4 and J usage is TRBJ1-5; D gene unclear. This CDR3 is 15 amino acids long. Between the trimmed V and J ends, which lost 7 bases and 4 bases, there was a span of 17 bases. In nucleotides, the CDR3 is TGTGCCAGCATTTTCTCGTATGTGCGGAATCAGCCCCAGCATTTT. The encoded protein is CASIFSYVRNQPQHF.

The rearrangement links TRBV14 to TRBJ2-1, with TRBD1 identical over 9 bases. After removal of 11 bases from V and 4 bases from J, the junction contained 12 bases not matched to a gene. Germline V lookup: CDR1 SGHDN, CDR2 FVKESK. This CDR3 comprises 15 residues. The CDR3 region is CADSHRDRVYNEQFF. In DNA form, the CDR3 reads TGTGCCGACAGCCACCGGGACAGGGTTTACAATGAGCAGTTCTTC.

This clone was found many times. The gene calls are TRBV14 and TRBJ1-3, with a tentative D call TRBD1 (6 bases). Trimming pared 4 bases from V and 7 bases from J, leaving 20 bases between. The length of the CDR3 is 16 residues. Germline-derived CDR1 and CDR2 are SGHDN and FVKESK. DNA for the CDR3: TGTGCCAGCAGCCCGATCCGCACAGGGCGGGGGAACACCATATATTTT. It is translated as CASSPIRTGRGNTIYF.

This clone has at least ten counts. CDR3 bases: TGTGCCAGCAGCGAAGCGGGACAGGGGGGACACACCATATATTTT. This gives the protein CASSEAGQGGHTIYF. J is TRBJ1-3 and V is TRBV9; 11 bases line up with TRBD1. The CDR3 runs to 15 residues. Germline V gene sequence: CDR1 SGDLS, CDR2 YYNGEE. V lost 3 bases to trimming and J lost 8 bases; unmatched junction nucleotides: 7.

This clone was detected ten times or more. This sequence may be a read error, since a much larger clone differs from it by one base. The sample contains more than one DNA sequence encoding this CDR3. CDR3 sequence: CSARGGLAGALDTQYF. In DNA, the CDR3 is TGCAGTGCTAGAGGGGGGTTGGCGGGAGCCCTCGATACGCAGTACTTT. The chain has TRBV20-1 and TRBJ2-3; 7 bases are shared with TRBD2. Per germline, CDR1 DFQATT and CDR2 SNEGSKA (reference sequence). The CDR3 spans 16 residues.

This clone was counted many times. The gene calls are TRBV4-1 and TRBJ2-5, with D tentatively TRBD2 (6 bases). The CDR3 length is 17 residues. Germline V gives CDR1 MGHRA, CDR2 YSYEKL. V lost 0 bases to trimming and J lost 5 bases, with 19 bases between them. DNA for the CDR3: TGCGCCAGCAGCCAAGAATGGGTAGCGGCCGCCATGGAGACCCAGTACTTC. Translating gives CASSQEWVAAAMETQYF.

This clone turned up a few times. The J gene is TRBJ1-5, the V gene TRBV9; D perhaps matches TRBD1 (6 bases). Trimming left V 4 bases short and J 3 bases short, with 14 bases between. Germline-derived CDR1 and CDR2 are SGDLS and YYNGEE. CDR3 size: 15 residues. Here the CDR3 reads CASSPQGSFNQPQHF. Written as DNA, the CDR3 is TGTGCCAGCAGCCCACAGGGTTCCTTCAATCAGCCCCAGCATTTT.

In this sample, this clone turned up many times. Other nucleotide sequences in the sample specify the same CDR3. This chain joins TRBV11-2 and TRBJ2-7, with TRBD2 matching over 10 bases. V was pared by 2 bases and J by 7 bases, with 8 bases of the junction left unmatched. The germline V gene encodes CDR1 SGHAT and CDR2 FQNNGV. This CDR3 has 15 residues. The CDR3 is CASSLLSGGATEQYF. The CDR3 nucleotides read TGTGCCAGCAGCTTACTGAGCGGGGGGGCTACGGAGCAGTACTTC.

Sample share makes this clone large. The CDR3 region is CASSTGGEGQPQHF. The CDR3 DNA follows: TGTGCCAGTAGCACAGGGGGCGAGGGTCAGCCCCAGCATTTT. The chain employs TRBV19 and TRBJ1-5; the match to TRBD1 covers 9 bases. Germline values: CDR1 LNHDA, CDR2 SQIVND (reference sequence). CDR3 length equals 14 residues. The junction had 6 bases not matched to a gene; V was cut back by 6 bases and J by 6 bases.

This clone was recorded at least ten times. This specimen includes other DNA sequences encoding the same CDR3. V is TRBV12-3 or TRBV12-4 and J is TRBJ2-1, with 11 bases aligning to TRBD1. With 8 bases clipped from V and 9 bases from J, the junction kept 6 bases outside the gene matches. The CDR3 consists of 13 residues. The CDR3 sequence: CASRDRGSREQFF. The DNA of the CDR3 is TGTGCCAGCCGGGACAGGGGGTCCCGTGAGCAGTTCTTC.

This rearrangement joins TRBV7-2 to TRBJ2-7; no definite D call. Trimming stripped 2 bases from V and 2 bases from J, with 7 bases between. This CDR3 has 13 amino acids. Germline V gene sequence: CDR1 SGHTA, CDR2 FQGNSA. The CDR3 sequence: CASSLTDTYEQYF. The CDR3 nucleotides are TGTGCCAGCAGCTTAACAGATACCTACGAGCAGTACTTC.

The chain carries TRBV20-1 and TRBJ1-2; 9 bases match TRBD1. Losses at the gene ends were 5 bases for V and 6 bases for J; bases not matched to a gene: 13. The CDR3 length is 15 residues. Germline V gene lookup returns CDR1 DFQATT and CDR2 SNEGSKA (reference sequence). The CDR3 here is CSAPSGDRVTDGYTF. The DNA for the CDR3 is TGCAGTGCTCCTTCCGGGGACAGGGTGACGGATGGCTACACCTTC.

This sequence joins TRBV15 and TRBJ2-3, with TRBD2 as a possible D gene (5 bases). Germline V gene sequence: CDR1 LNHNV, CDR2 YYDKDF (reference sequence). The CDR3 sequence is 11 residues long. The CDR3: CVGTGSDTQYF. CDR3 nucleotide sequence: TGTGTGGGCACGGGATCGGATACGCAGTATTTT.

In its sample, this clone was seen many times. This sequence joins TRBV7-2 and TRBJ2-7; perhaps TRBD2 as D (6 bases). Looked up from germline, CDR1 is SGHTA and CDR2 is FQGNSA. Trimming stripped 1 base from V and 2 bases from J, with 12 bases between. There are 15 residues in the CDR3. CDR3 sequence (DNA): TGTGCCAGCAGCTTAGACCGGGACTCAACCTACGAGCAGTACTTC. Its protein is CASSLDRDSTYEQYF.

The rearrangement uses TRBV6-2 or TRBV6-3 and TRBJ2-7, with a possible D match to TRBD2 (6 bases). This CDR3 is 15 amino acids long. V was pared by 2 bases and J by 4 bases, with 15 bases between. CDR1 is MNHEY, CDR2 SVGEGT, per germline. CDR3 region: CASSYPTGVGYEQYV. The CDR3 DNA reads as TGTGCCAGCAGTTACCCGACGGGGGTCGGTTACGAGCAGTACGTC.

This clone was observed at least ten times. V usage is TRBV20-1 and J usage is TRBJ2-1; 7 nucleotides agree with TRBD1. Looked up from germline, CDR1 is DFQATT and CDR2 is SNEGSKA (reference sequence). This CDR3 is built from 13 residues. Trimming took 5 bases from V and 10 from J; bases not matched to a gene: 11. The DNA for the CDR3 is TGCAGTGCTTCACACAGGGGTTCAGGGGAGCAGTTCTTC. Its protein product is CSASHRGSGEQFF.

V usage is TRBV20-1 and J usage is TRBJ1-1, with a possible D match to TRBD1 (5 bases). Trimming left V 0 bases short and J 3 bases short, with 8 bases between. The CDR3 runs to 13 residues. Germline V gene lookup returns CDR1 DFQATT and CDR2 SNEGSKA (reference sequence). The DNA for the CDR3 is TGCAGTGCTAGAGATACGGGACACACTGAAGCTTTCTTT. Protein product: CSARDTGHTEAFF.

At least ten counts were recorded for this clone. This rearrangement joins TRBV7-9 to TRBJ1-2; 7 positions match TRBD1. The CDR3 runs 14 residues. Germline-derived CDR1 and CDR2 are SEHNR and FQNEAQ (reference sequence). V was clipped by 4 bases and J by 8 bases; unmatched bases: 10. The CDR3 reads CASSSRQGLGGYTF. The DNA of the CDR3 is TGTGCCAGCAGCTCACGACAGGGACTGGGCGGCTACACCTTC.

By share, this clone counts as medium-sized. The same CDR3 can be traced to other DNA sequences in this sample. V and J are TRBV15 and TRBJ1-4; the D gene is possibly TRBD1 (5 bases). This CDR3 comprises 14 residues. Between the trimmed V and J ends, which lost 5 bases and 8 bases, there was a span of 15 bases. The germline gives CDR1 LNHNV, CDR2 YYDKDF (reference sequence). CDR3 loop: CATSPARRDEKLFF. CDR3 DNA: TGTGCCACCAGCCCCGCCCGGAGGGACGAAAAACTGTTTTTT.

In this sample, this clone turned up a few times. A read error may explain this, as a much larger clone is one base away. This chain links TRBV12-3 or TRBV12-4 with TRBJ1-4, with TRBD1 matching over 11 bases. This CDR3 is built from 17 residues. V trimming: 3 bases; J trimming: 4 bases; junction bases outside the gene matches: 7. CDR3 sequence: CASSFLDRGPFNEKLFF. The CDR3 region has the DNA TGTGCCAGCAGTTTCCTGGACAGGGGGCCATTTAATGAAAAACTGTTTTTT.

The chain uses TRBV6-6 and TRBJ2-2, with TRBD2 as a possible D gene (6 bases). Trimming left V 1 base short and J 2 bases short, with 8 bases between. In germline, CDR1 is MNHNY, CDR2 SVGAGI (reference sequence). CDR3 length equals 15 residues. The CDR3 DNA follows: TGTGCCAGCAGTTACTTTGCGGGAAACACCGGGGAGCTGTTTTTT. Translating it yields CASSYFAGNTGELFF.

This clone showed up just a few times. This sequence may be a read error, since a much larger clone differs from it by one base. The chain has TRBV5-6 and TRBJ2-2; D possibly corresponds to TRBD1 (6 bases). From germline, CDR1 is SGHDT and CDR2 YYEEEE. The CDR3 has 14 amino acids. The DNA of the CDR3 is TGTGCCAGCGGCTTGACCAGGGGCACCGGGGAGCTGTTTTTT. It encodes CASGLTRGTGELFF.

The chain employs TRBV28 and TRBJ2-6; the match to TRBD1 covers 7 bases. CDR1 is MDHEN and CDR2 is SYDVKM in the germline V gene. There are 15 residues in the CDR3. Trimming cost V 8 bases and J 4 bases; bases outside gene matches: 8. CDR3 protein: CASQTGFAGANVLTF. CDR3 in DNA: TGTGCCAGCCAGACAGGGTTTGCGGGGGCCAACGTCCTGACTTTC.